The entry below describes one T cell receptor beta chain. The TCR beta CDR3 regions underwent amplification using RNA transcripts as the source. When the TCR CDR3 underwent first-round RT-PCR, the HTBI primer set was used. TCRdb reprocessed the multiplex PCR reads with MiXCR, giving one entry per CDR3 protein. This sample carries fewer than 400,000 distinct CDR3 sequences, around 14% of them seen once, and the ten largest clones take about 27%. The sample originates from a study of T cells in Graves' hyperthyroidism and ophthalmopathy. Overall study: Peripheral blood was drawn at first diagnosis, prior to all treatment.

Germline CDR1 and CDR2: SGHTA and FQGNSA. This CDR3 comprises 15 residues. The V end was cut by 4 bases, the J end by 5 bases, with 15 bases between. Extraction of PBMCs used roughly 9.3 ml of fresh peripheral blood. The chain links TRBV7-2 to TRBJ1-5; TRBD1 is a possible D gene (6 bases). The sequenced sample consisted of blood. The source is a woman aged 18-35 years with Graves' hyperthyroidism that later progressed to Graves' ophthalmopathy. The CDR3 loop is CASSYGGPGDQPQHF. For the CDR3, the DNA is TGTGCCAGCAGCTATGGGGGGCCGGGCGATCAGCCCCAGCATTTT.